These 2 T cell receptor beta chains originate from one sample sequenced in a study of regulatory T cells in long-lasting Graves disease. Time point noted: persistent/refractory GD, antithyroid drugs over 5 years with positive TRAb. Construction of the TCR library relied on RNA isolated from PBMCs. Assembly of TCR beta libraries relied on iRepertoire HTBI primers together with Arm-PCR of CDR3 regions. From the multiplex PCR reads, TCRdb called clonotypes with MiXCR, one entry per CDR3 protein. The table records about 460,000 distinct CDR3 sequences, around a fifth of them present only once. Here the sequenced sample was peripheral blood mononuclear cells (PBMCs), taken when the disease was refractory, from a patient treated with antithyroid drugs. These receptors were obtained from a female donor with Graves disease.

The chain is built from TRBV24-1 and TRBJ2-1; maybe TRBD2 (5 bases). CDR1 KGHDR and CDR2 SFDVKD come from the germline V gene. The V gene lost 3 bases and the J gene lost 9 bases, with 11 bases spanning the gap. This CDR3 has 13 residues. The CDR3 is CATSDVAIREQFF. CDR3 DNA: TGTGCCACCAGTGATGTAGCGATACGTGAGCAGTTCTTC.

The genes are TRBV7-2 and TRBJ2-3; D is perhaps TRBD2 (6 bases). The CDR3 has 15 residues. With 4 bases removed from V and 0 bases from J, the gap between germline ends came to 11 bases. The germline gives CDR1 SGHTA, CDR2 FQGNSA. CDR3 loop: CASSYQTSSTDTQYF. The CDR3 DNA reads as TGTGCCAGCAGCTACCAGACTAGTAGCACAGATACGCAGTATTTT. Complete variable domain (other parts from reference TRBV7-2 and TRBJ2-3): GAGVSQSPSNKVTEKGKDVELRCDPISGHTALYWYRQSLGQGLEFLIYFQGNSAPDKSGLPSDRFSAERTGGSVSTLTIQRTQQEDSAVYLCASSYQTSSTDTQYFGPGTRLTVL.